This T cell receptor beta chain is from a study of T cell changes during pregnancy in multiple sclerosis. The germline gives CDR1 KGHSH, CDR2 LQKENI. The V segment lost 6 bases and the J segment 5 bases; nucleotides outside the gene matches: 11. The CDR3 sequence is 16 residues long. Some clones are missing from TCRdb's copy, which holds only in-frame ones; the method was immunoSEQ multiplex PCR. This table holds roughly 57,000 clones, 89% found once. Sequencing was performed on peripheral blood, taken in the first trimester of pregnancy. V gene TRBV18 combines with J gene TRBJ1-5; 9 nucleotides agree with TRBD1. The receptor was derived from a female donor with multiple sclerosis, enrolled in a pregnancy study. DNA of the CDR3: TGTGCCAGCTCCCTGGGACAGGGAGGCACGGATCAGCCCCAGCATTTT. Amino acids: CASSLGQGGTDQPQHF.